This TCR beta chain derives from a study of blood T cell repertoires in COVID-19. The CDR3 has 15 amino acids. The ends were cut back, 0 bases at V and 7 bases at J, with 13 bases in the middle. Per germline, CDR1 MNHEY and CDR2 SVGEGT. In the study's own analysis: Reference gene primer amplification gave estimated nucleated cell counts. Only in-frame clones appear in the TCRdb table, and some are missing; sequencing was by immunoSEQ multiplex PCR. The V and J calls and clone size are taken from that table; D and trimming were inferred from the DNA. The data contain roughly 260,000 clones, around 82% of them singletons.

The source material was peripheral blood. The sequence was collected from a woman aged 70-85 years with acute or convalescent COVID-19. The genes are TRBV6-2 or TRBV6-3 and TRBJ1-5; D not certain. The DNA of the CDR3 is TGTGCCAGCAGTTACTCGAGTCGGGGAGTACAGCCCCAGCATTTT. It yields the protein CASSYSSRGVQPQHF.